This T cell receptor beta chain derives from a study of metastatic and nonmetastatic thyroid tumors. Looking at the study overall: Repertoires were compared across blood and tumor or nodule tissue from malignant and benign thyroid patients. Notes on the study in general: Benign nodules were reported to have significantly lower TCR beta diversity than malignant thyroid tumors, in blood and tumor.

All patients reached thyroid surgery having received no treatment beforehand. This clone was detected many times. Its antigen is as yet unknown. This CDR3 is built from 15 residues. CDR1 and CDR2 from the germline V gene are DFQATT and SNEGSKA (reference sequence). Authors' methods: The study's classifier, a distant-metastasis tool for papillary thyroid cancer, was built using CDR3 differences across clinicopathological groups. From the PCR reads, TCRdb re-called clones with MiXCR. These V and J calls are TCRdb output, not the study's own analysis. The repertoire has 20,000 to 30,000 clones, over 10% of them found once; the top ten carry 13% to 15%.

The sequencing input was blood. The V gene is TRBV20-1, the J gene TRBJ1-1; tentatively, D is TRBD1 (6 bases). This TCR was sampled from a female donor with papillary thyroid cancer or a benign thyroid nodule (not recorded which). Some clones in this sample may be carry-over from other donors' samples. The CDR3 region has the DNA TGCAATACCGGGACACGGAATGCTATGAACACTGAAGCTTTCTTT. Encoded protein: CNTGTRNAMNTEAFF.